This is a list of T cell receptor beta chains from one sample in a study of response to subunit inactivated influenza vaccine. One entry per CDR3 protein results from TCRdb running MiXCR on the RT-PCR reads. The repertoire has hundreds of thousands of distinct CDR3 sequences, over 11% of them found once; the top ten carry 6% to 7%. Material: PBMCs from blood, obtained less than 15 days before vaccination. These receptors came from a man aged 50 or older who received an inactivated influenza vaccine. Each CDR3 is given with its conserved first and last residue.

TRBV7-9 CASSLQGATTEAFF
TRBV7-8 CASTLGGGRFSTDTQYF
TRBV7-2 CASSLGPGRISNQPQHF
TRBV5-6 CASSYLGLAGETQYF
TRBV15 CATSSRLDRGGTGELFF
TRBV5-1 CASSLAGGDPLHF
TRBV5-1 CASSLTGDSDGYTF
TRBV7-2 CASSSTRETEAFF
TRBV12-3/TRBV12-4 CASSVRGGTSTDTQYF
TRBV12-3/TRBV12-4 CASSPLDGFSEAFF
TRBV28 CASSLMGLAGLGEQFF
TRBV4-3 CASSQESTGGPNNEQFF
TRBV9 CASSVDRNYGYTF
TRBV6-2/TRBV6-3 CASSSFTLGYNQPQHF
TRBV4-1 CASSQVAQGASPQHF
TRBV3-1 CASSRDGGANTEAFF
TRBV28 CASSLLRVNTEAFF
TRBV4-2 CASSQGPAGETDTQYF
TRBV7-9 CASSAHLWGTGADEQFF
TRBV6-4 CASSDSNWQGNQPQHF
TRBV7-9 CASSLEQGNSPLHF
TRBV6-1 CASSPGGWVTGELFF
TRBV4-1 CASSPGRDSYNEQFF
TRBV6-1 CASSDDIRQGKSYEQYF
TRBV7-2 CASSSVGAPNNEQFF
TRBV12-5 CASGLPAGFGSYEQYF
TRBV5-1 CASSLSQGNNEQFF
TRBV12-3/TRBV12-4 CASRLGGPSYEQYF
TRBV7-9 CASSLGTSGENYEQYF
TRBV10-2 CASSESRLAGAGTDTQYF
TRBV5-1 CASSSFQGNTGELFF
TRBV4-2 CASSQVGQGSHRELFF
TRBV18 CASSPPSWDLATDTQYF
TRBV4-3 CASSQAIGQGVNIQYF
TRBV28 CASSLTGFGVYNEQFF
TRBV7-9 CASSLIRFEQYF
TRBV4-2 CASSRDLITEAFF
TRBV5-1 CASSLWTAGTPLHF